The present entry profiles one T cell receptor (beta chain) with its context. A much more abundant neighbour one base away suggests this may be a read error. The CDR3 is 17 residues long. V lost 0 bases and J 0 bases, leaving 17 bases between the germline ends. Germline lookup yields CDR1 DFQATT and CDR2 SNEGSKA (reference sequence). This sample is drawn from a study of T cells in Graves' hyperthyroidism and ophthalmopathy. RNA transcripts yielded amplified TCR beta CDR3 regions. TCR CDR3 regions were first amplified by RT-PCR with HTBI primers. TCRdb re-analysed the multiplex PCR reads in MiXCR, keeping a single row per CDR3 protein. The table shows 250,000 to 350,000 distinct CDR3 sequences, with about a sixth occurring only once.

The specimen was blood. The sequence came from an older woman with Graves' ophthalmopathy. The rearrangement links TRBV20-1 to TRBJ1-2, with D possibly matching TRBD1 (5 bases). The CDR3 nucleotides are TGCAGTGCTAGAGATCTTATGAGGGGCCGAGCTAACTATGGCTACACCTTC. Translated: CSARDLMRGRANYGYTF.